This is a list of T cell receptor beta chains from one sample in a study of blood T cell repertoires in COVID-19. Sequencing used immunoSEQ multiplex PCR; TCRdb keeps in-frame clones, though not all of them. The repertoire holds approximately 500,000 clones, with approximately 90% as singletons. The material sequenced was PBMCs or T cells enriched from blood (not recorded which). All receptors derive from a woman aged 35 to 49 who had recovered from COVID-19. The CDR3 runs from the conserved cysteine through the conserved F or W. The D gene is left open where the match is weak. Clone size is given for some rows only: seen once, a few or many times, or a class if the clone is expanded.

clone_size: .; j_call: TRBJ1-3; d_call: TRBD1; v_call: TRBV19; cdr3_nt: TGTGCCAGTAGGGCACAGGGGCTTCGTCCTGGAAACACCATATATTTT; cdr3_aa: CASRAQGLRPGNTIYF
clone_size: .; j_call: TRBJ1-5; d_call: .; v_call: TRBV15; cdr3_nt: TGTGCCACCAGCAGAGAAATAGGGGGAGGGCGGGATCAGCCCCAGCATTTT; cdr3_aa: CATSREIGGGRDQPQHF
clone_size: .; j_call: TRBJ2-3; d_call: .; v_call: TRBV13; cdr3_nt: TGTGCCAGCAGCTTAGGTAGCATGGCAGATACGCAGTATTTT; cdr3_aa: CASSLGSMADTQYF
clone_size: .; j_call: TRBJ1-5; d_call: .; v_call: TRBV7-2; cdr3_nt: TGTGCCAGCAGCTTAGTCGGCCAGGCCAATCAGCCCCAGCATTTT; cdr3_aa: CASSLVGQANQPQHF
clone_size: .; j_call: TRBJ2-5; d_call: TRBD2; v_call: TRBV28; cdr3_nt: TGTGCCAGCCGAGAGGGGCTAGCGGGGGTTCGAGAGACCCAGTACTTC; cdr3_aa: CASREGLAGVRETQYF
clone_size: .; j_call: TRBJ1-5; d_call: .; v_call: TRBV2; cdr3_nt: TGTGCCAGCAGGGCCTCGCAGGGTAATAGCAATCAGCCCCAGCATTTT; cdr3_aa: CASRASQGNSNQPQHF
clone_size: many; j_call: TRBJ2-5; d_call: TRBD1; v_call: TRBV5-4; cdr3_nt: TGTGCCACCCGGACAGGGAAAGAGACCCAGTACTTC; cdr3_aa: CATRTGKETQYF
clone_size: few; j_call: TRBJ1-2; d_call: .; v_call: TRBV27; cdr3_nt: TGTGCCAGCAGTTCCTTTGCAGAAATTGTCTATGGCTACACCTTC; cdr3_aa: CASSSFAEIVYGYTF
clone_size: .; j_call: TRBJ1-4; d_call: TRBD1; v_call: TRBV10-3; cdr3_nt: TGTGCCATCAGTGGCACAGGGGGAACTAATGAAAAACTGTTTTTT; cdr3_aa: CAISGTGGTNEKLFF
clone_size: once; j_call: TRBJ1-4; d_call: TRBD1; v_call: TRBV19; cdr3_nt: TGTGCCAGTAGTATAGTGTCCGGGACAGGGACTAATGAAAAACTGTTTTTT; cdr3_aa: CASSIVSGTGTNEKLFF
clone_size: .; j_call: TRBJ2-7; d_call: TRBD2; v_call: TRBV4-2; cdr3_nt: TGTGCCAGCAGCCAAGGGACTAGCGGGATAGGGTACGAGCAGTACTTC; cdr3_aa: CASSQGTSGIGYEQYF
clone_size: once; j_call: TRBJ1-1; d_call: .; v_call: TRBV6-1; cdr3_nt: TGTGCCAGCAGTGAAGGGGCGAACACTGAAGCTTTCTTT; cdr3_aa: CASSEGANTEAFF
clone_size: .; j_call: TRBJ1-1; d_call: .; v_call: TRBV10-3; cdr3_nt: TGTGCCATCAGTGAAGGAGGAGGGGTAATGAACACTGAAGCTTTCTTT; cdr3_aa: CAISEGGGVMNTEAFF
clone_size: .; j_call: TRBJ2-3; d_call: .; v_call: TRBV4-1; cdr3_nt: TGCGCCAGCAGCCATCCACTAGGGAGCACAGATACGCAGTATTTT; cdr3_aa: CASSHPLGSTDTQYF
clone_size: .; j_call: TRBJ2-7; d_call: .; v_call: TRBV18; cdr3_nt: TGTGCCAGCTCACCACCGATTCTATCCTACGAGCAGTACTTC; cdr3_aa: CASSPPILSYEQYF
clone_size: .; j_call: TRBJ1-2; d_call: TRBD1; v_call: TRBV18; cdr3_nt: TGTGCCAGCTCACCACGCACAGGGGGCGCGGGGCCTAACTATGGCTACACCTTC; cdr3_aa: CASSPRTGGAGPNYGYTF
clone_size: .; j_call: TRBJ1-1; d_call: .; v_call: TRBV6-2/TRBV6-3; cdr3_nt: TGTGCCAGCAGTTACGGCCGGGGGGAAAACACTGAAGCTTTCTTT; cdr3_aa: CASSYGRGENTEAFF
clone_size: .; j_call: TRBJ1-2; d_call: .; v_call: TRBV18; cdr3_nt: TGTGCCAGCTCACCACGACAGGACTATGGCTACACCTTC; cdr3_aa: CASSPRQDYGYTF
clone_size: once; j_call: TRBJ2-1; d_call: TRBD2; v_call: TRBV6-2/TRBV6-3; cdr3_nt: TGTGCCAGCAGTCCAATCCCCGGACTAGCGGGCTCCTACAATGAGCAGTTCTTC; cdr3_aa: CASSPIPGLAGSYNEQFF
clone_size: few; j_call: TRBJ1-4; d_call: TRBD1; v_call: TRBV18; cdr3_nt: TGTGCCAGCTCCCATCCGGGACAGGCGAATGAAAAACTGTTTTTT; cdr3_aa: CASSHPGQANEKLFF
clone_size: .; j_call: TRBJ1-4; d_call: .; v_call: TRBV7-2; cdr3_nt: TGTGCCAGCAGTCCTCGGGGAGATGAAAAACTGTTTTTT; cdr3_aa: CASSPRGDEKLFF
clone_size: .; j_call: TRBJ2-7; d_call: TRBD2; v_call: TRBV6-2/TRBV6-3; cdr3_nt: TGTGCCAGCAGTTACTCGAAACGGCGGGCTAGCGGATACTACGAGCAGTACTTC; cdr3_aa: CASSYSKRRASGYYEQYF
clone_size: .; j_call: TRBJ2-1; d_call: TRBD2; v_call: TRBV7-8; cdr3_nt: TGTGCCAGCAGCGTAAGAGCGGGAGGAGTAAGCAATGAGCAGTTCTTC; cdr3_aa: CASSVRAGGVSNEQFF
clone_size: .; j_call: TRBJ2-1; d_call: .; v_call: TRBV5-8; cdr3_nt: TGTGCCAGCACCGCGGGGAGCTCCTACAATGAGCAGTTCTTC; cdr3_aa: CASTAGSSYNEQFF
clone_size: once; j_call: TRBJ1-1; d_call: .; v_call: TRBV5-5; cdr3_nt: TGTGCCAGCAGCTTGGCTGTATGGGGGGGTGCAAGAGACACTGAAGCTTTCTTT; cdr3_aa: CASSLAVWGGARDTEAFF
clone_size: .; j_call: TRBJ1-4; d_call: .; v_call: TRBV2; cdr3_nt: TGTGCCAGCAGTGAATTTACTCCACGGGAAAAACTGTTTTTT; cdr3_aa: CASSEFTPREKLFF
clone_size: .; j_call: TRBJ1-3; d_call: .; v_call: TRBV19; cdr3_nt: TGTGCCAGTAGTTTCTCAGTTTCGGGAAACACCATATATTTT; cdr3_aa: CASSFSVSGNTIYF
clone_size: .; j_call: TRBJ1-5; d_call: .; v_call: TRBV6-2/TRBV6-3; cdr3_nt: TGTGCCAGCAGTTACCAGGGTGGAATCCAGCCCCAGCATTTT; cdr3_aa: CASSYQGGIQPQHF
clone_size: .; j_call: TRBJ2-2; d_call: .; v_call: TRBV9; cdr3_nt: TGTGCCAGCAGCGTTGCGGGCAACACCGGGGAGCTGTTTTTT; cdr3_aa: CASSVAGNTGELFF
clone_size: .; j_call: TRBJ1-2; d_call: .; v_call: TRBV30; cdr3_nt: TGTGCCTGGAGTGTAGCTCAGGGCTATGGCTACACCTTC; cdr3_aa: CAWSVAQGYGYTF
clone_size: .; j_call: TRBJ1-1; d_call: .; v_call: TRBV7-2; cdr3_nt: TGTGCCAGCAGCTTAGTCGAAGCAGGGAAGAACACTGAAGCTTTCTTT; cdr3_aa: CASSLVEAGKNTEAFF
clone_size: .; j_call: TRBJ2-1; d_call: TRBD2; v_call: TRBV14; cdr3_nt: TGTGCCAGCAGCCAGATGCGGGAGGTCGAGCAGTTCTTC; cdr3_aa: CASSQMREVEQFF
clone_size: .; j_call: TRBJ2-1; d_call: TRBD2; v_call: TRBV5-1; cdr3_nt: TGCGCCAGCAGCTTGACTAGCGGGACCTACAATGAGCAGTTCTTC; cdr3_aa: CASSLTSGTYNEQFF
clone_size: many; j_call: TRBJ2-2; d_call: TRBD1; v_call: TRBV19; cdr3_nt: TGTGCCAGTAGTAGACAAACCGGGACAGGGATCACCGGGGAGCTGTTTTTT; cdr3_aa: CASSRQTGTGITGELFF
clone_size: .; j_call: TRBJ1-3; d_call: TRBD1; v_call: TRBV5-8; cdr3_nt: TGTGCCAGCAGTTTGGGGGGACAGGCTGGAAACACCATATATTTT; cdr3_aa: CASSLGGQAGNTIYF
clone_size: .; j_call: TRBJ1-4; d_call: .; v_call: TRBV4-3; cdr3_nt: TGCGCCAGCAGCTTCGGGGAAGGGGAAAAACTGTTTTTT; cdr3_aa: CASSFGEGEKLFF
clone_size: .; j_call: TRBJ1-1; d_call: .; v_call: TRBV6-1; cdr3_nt: TGTGCCAGCAGTGAACAGGGAGGTGAAGCTTTCTTT; cdr3_aa: CASSEQGGEAFF
clone_size: .; j_call: TRBJ2-1; d_call: TRBD2; v_call: TRBV19; cdr3_nt: TGTGCCAGTACCCAGGGTGAGCGGGAGCTCTACAATGAGCAGTTCTTC; cdr3_aa: CASTQGERELYNEQFF
clone_size: .; j_call: TRBJ2-1; d_call: TRBD2; v_call: TRBV10-1; cdr3_nt: TGCGCCAGTTACGGGAGGCATGAGCAGTTCTTC; cdr3_aa: CASYGRHEQFF
clone_size: .; j_call: TRBJ1-1; d_call: TRBD1; v_call: TRBV27; cdr3_nt: TGTGCCAGCATTGCAGGGGGCCGGAACACTGAAGCTTTCTTT; cdr3_aa: CASIAGGRNTEAFF
clone_size: .; j_call: TRBJ2-1; d_call: .; v_call: TRBV19; cdr3_nt: TGTGCCAGTAGTATGCCGAGGACTTCTTACAATGAGCAGTTCTTC; cdr3_aa: CASSMPRTSYNEQFF
clone_size: few; j_call: TRBJ2-2; d_call: .; v_call: TRBV5-6; cdr3_nt: TGTGCCAGCAGCCGGGAACAGAACACCGGGGAGCTGTTTTTT; cdr3_aa: CASSREQNTGELFF
clone_size: .; j_call: TRBJ1-2; d_call: TRBD1; v_call: TRBV5-4; cdr3_nt: TGTGCCAGCAGCTTAGGGACAGGGGACTATGGCTACACCTTC; cdr3_aa: CASSLGTGDYGYTF
clone_size: few; j_call: TRBJ2-1; d_call: TRBD2; v_call: TRBV10-3; cdr3_nt: TGTGCCATCAGTACCGGGACTAGCGGTTACAATGAGCAGTTCTTC; cdr3_aa: CAISTGTSGYNEQFF
clone_size: .; j_call: TRBJ2-2; d_call: TRBD2; v_call: TRBV29-1; cdr3_nt: TGCAGCGTTGCGGGGGGAGGAACCGGGGAGCTGTTTTTT; cdr3_aa: CSVAGGGTGELFF
clone_size: .; j_call: TRBJ2-7; d_call: TRBD2; v_call: TRBV18; cdr3_nt: TGTGCCAGCTCATCTTTAGCGGGAGGGCCCTACGAGCAGTACTTC; cdr3_aa: CASSSLAGGPYEQYF
clone_size: .; j_call: TRBJ2-2; d_call: .; v_call: TRBV9; cdr3_nt: TGTGCCAGCAGCGGAGGAACAAACACCGGGGAGCTGTTTTTT; cdr3_aa: CASSGGTNTGELFF
clone_size: .; j_call: TRBJ1-5; d_call: .; v_call: TRBV24-1; cdr3_nt: TGTGCCACCAGTGTTACAATACAGGGCATCCATCAGCCCCAGCATTTT; cdr3_aa: CATSVTIQGIHQPQHF
clone_size: .; j_call: TRBJ1-4; d_call: TRBD1; v_call: TRBV5-1; cdr3_nt: TGCGCCAGCAGCTTGGCCGGGACAGGGGGCGAAAAACTGTTTTTT; cdr3_aa: CASSLAGTGGEKLFF
clone_size: .; j_call: TRBJ1-6; d_call: TRBD1; v_call: TRBV6-6; cdr3_nt: TGTGCCAGCAGTCTATCCGGGGACAGGGGCCCTTATAATTCACCCCTCCACTTT; cdr3_aa: CASSLSGDRGPYNSPLHF
clone_size: .; j_call: TRBJ1-2; d_call: .; v_call: TRBV5-8; cdr3_nt: TGTGCCAGCAGCTTGGGGAACTATGGCTCCACCTTC; cdr3_aa: CASSLGNYGSTF